These 2 T cell receptor beta chains were all obtained from the same sample, sequenced in a study of T cell changes during pregnancy in multiple sclerosis. The assay was immunoSEQ multiplex PCR, and TCRdb's table has in-frame clones only and misses some. The sample has about 40,000 clones; about 89% are singletons. Material: CD4+ T cells from peripheral blood mononuclear cells, obtained in the first trimester of pregnancy. The receptors originated from a female donor with multiple sclerosis, enrolled in a pregnancy study.

The chain uses TRBV14 and TRBJ1-5; 9 bases agree with TRBD1. Germline-derived CDR1 and CDR2 are SGHDN and FVKESK. V lost 7 bases to trimming and J lost 0 bases; unmatched junction nucleotides: 7. The CDR3 is 16 residues long. CDR3 sequence: CASTPDRGNSNQPQHF. DNA of the CDR3: TGTGCCAGCACCCCGGACAGGGGAAATAGCAATCAGCCCCAGCATTTT.

The V gene is TRBV4-3, the J gene TRBJ1-2; a weak D match, TRBD1 (5 bases). CDR3 length equals 12 residues. The germline CDR1 and CDR2 sequences are LGHNA and YSLEER. Between the trimmed V and J ends, which lost 1 base and 7 bases, there was a span of 7 bases. Here the CDR3 reads CASSQGRGGYTF. CDR3 DNA sequence: TGCGCCAGCAGCCAAGGGAGGGGTGGCTACACCTTC.